This T cell receptor beta chain was found in a study of T cells in women clearing cervical HPV infection. Overall study: Control women cleared a single incident HPV16 infection within 12 months. Controls gave blood once infection was undetectable; cases at lesion identification. HLA type could not be excluded as a confounder. Whole-study findings and limits: CIN3+ cases had significantly higher TCR richness than controls; evenness did not differ.

Germline V CDR1 and CDR2: SEHNR, FQNEAQ (reference sequence). The CDR3 length is 14 residues. V was cut by 6 bases and J by 3 bases, with 13 bases left in between. The table came from immunoSEQ multiplex PCR; TCRdb's copy has only in-frame clones and leaves some out. Recorded for this sample: some 40,000 clones. About this clone itself: Its antigen remains unknown. The read finishes 3 residues shy of the CDR3 end, and the germline J gene is used to complete it.

The sample was blood buffy coat. This chain uses TRBV7-9 with TRBJ2-3; perhaps TRBD2 as D (7 bases). The source is a woman between 18 and 70 years old with a cervical HPV16 infection that either progressed to CIN3+ or cleared (not recorded which). CDR3 DNA (partial): TGTGCCAGCAGGGGAGGGGGTCAGACAGATACG. Protein product: CASRGGGQTDT. The whole CDR3 region reads CASRGGGQTDTQYF.